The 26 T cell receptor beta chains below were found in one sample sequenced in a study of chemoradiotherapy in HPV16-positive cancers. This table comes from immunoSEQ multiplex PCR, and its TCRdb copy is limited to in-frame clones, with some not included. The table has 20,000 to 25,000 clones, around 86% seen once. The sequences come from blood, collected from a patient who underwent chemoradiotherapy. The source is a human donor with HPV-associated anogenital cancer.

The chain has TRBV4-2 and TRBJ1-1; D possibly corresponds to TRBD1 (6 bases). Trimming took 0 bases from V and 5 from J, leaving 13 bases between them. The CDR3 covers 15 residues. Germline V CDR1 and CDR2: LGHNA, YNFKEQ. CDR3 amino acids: CASSQDWDIGTEAFF. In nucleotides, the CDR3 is TGTGCCAGCAGCCAAGATTGGGACATAGGGACTGAAGCTTTCTTT.

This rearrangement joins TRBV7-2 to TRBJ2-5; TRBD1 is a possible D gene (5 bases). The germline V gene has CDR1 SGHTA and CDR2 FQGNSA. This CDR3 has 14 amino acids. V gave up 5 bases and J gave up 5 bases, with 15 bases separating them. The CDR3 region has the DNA TGTGCCAGCAGCCATCAGGGTTCCCGGGAGACCCAGTACTTC. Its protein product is CASSHQGSRETQYF. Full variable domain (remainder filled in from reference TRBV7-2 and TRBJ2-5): GAGVSQSPSNKVTEKGKDVELRCDPISGHTALYWYRQSLGQGLEFLIYFQGNSAPDKSGLPSDRFSAERTGGSVSTLTIQRTQQEDSAVYLCASSHQGSRETQYFGPGTRLLVL.

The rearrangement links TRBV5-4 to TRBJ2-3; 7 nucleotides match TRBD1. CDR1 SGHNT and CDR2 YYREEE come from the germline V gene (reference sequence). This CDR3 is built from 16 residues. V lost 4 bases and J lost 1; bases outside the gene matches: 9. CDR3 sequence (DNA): TGTGCCAGCAGCCCGAGGACAGGCGCCGGCACAGATACGCAGTATTTT. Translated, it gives CASSPRTGAGTDTQYF. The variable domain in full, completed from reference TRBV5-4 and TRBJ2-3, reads ETGVTQSPTHLIKTRGQQVTLRCSSQSGHNTVSWYQQALGQGPQFIFQYYREEENGRGNFPPRFSGLQFPNYSSELNVNALELDDSALYLCASSPRTGAGTDTQYFGPGTRLTVL.

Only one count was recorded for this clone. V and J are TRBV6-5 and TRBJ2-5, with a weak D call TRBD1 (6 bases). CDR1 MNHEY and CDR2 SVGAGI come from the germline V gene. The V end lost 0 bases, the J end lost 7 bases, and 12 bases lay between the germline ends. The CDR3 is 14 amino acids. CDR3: CASSYSTGSRTQYF. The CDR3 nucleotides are TGTGCCAGCAGTTACTCGACAGGTTCGCGGACCCAGTACTTC.

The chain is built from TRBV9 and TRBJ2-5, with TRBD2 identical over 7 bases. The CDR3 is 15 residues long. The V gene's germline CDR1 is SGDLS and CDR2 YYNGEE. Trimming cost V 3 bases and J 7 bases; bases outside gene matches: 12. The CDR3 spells CASSAAGTSGVTQYF. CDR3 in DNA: TGTGCCAGCAGCGCCGCCGGGACCAGCGGGGTGACCCAGTACTTC.

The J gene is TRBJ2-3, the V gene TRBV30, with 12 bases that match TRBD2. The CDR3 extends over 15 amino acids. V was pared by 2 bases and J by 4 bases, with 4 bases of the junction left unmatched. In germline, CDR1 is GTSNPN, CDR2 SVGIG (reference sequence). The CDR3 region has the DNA TGTGCCTGGAGTTGGCTAGCGGGAGGGGCAGATACGCAGTATTTT. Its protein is CAWSWLAGGADTQYF.

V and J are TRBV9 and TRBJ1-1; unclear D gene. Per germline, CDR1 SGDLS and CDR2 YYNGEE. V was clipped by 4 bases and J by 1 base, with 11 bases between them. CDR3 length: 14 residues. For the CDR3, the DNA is TGTGCCAGCAGCCCTCGTCGACAGAACACTGAAGCTTTCTTT. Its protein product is CASSPRRQNTEAFF.

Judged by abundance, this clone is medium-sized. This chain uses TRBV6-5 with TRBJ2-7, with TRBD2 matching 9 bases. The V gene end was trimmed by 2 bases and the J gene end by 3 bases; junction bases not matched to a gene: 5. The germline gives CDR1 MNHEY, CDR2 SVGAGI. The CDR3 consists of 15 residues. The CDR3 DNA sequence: TGTGCCAGCAGTTACCGGGCGGGAGGGCACTACGAGCAGTACTTC. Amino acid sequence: CASSYRAGGHYEQYF.

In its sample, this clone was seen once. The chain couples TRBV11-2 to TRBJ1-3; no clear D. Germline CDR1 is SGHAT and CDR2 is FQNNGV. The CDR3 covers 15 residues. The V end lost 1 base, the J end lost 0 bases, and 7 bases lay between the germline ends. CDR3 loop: CASSLGPLSGNTIYF. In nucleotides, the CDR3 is TGTGCCAGCAGCTTAGGGCCACTCTCTGGAAACACCATATATTTT. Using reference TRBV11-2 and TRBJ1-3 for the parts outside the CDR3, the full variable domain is EAGVAQSPRYKIIEKRQSVAFWCNPISGHATLYWYQQILGQGPKLLIQFQNNGVVDDSQLPKDRFSAERLKGVDSTLKIQPAKLEDSAVYLCASSLGPLSGNTIYFGEGSWLTVV.

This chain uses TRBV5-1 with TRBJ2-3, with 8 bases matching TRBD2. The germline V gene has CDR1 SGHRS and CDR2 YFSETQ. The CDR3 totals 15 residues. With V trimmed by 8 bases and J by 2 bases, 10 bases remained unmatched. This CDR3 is CASTISGGLTDTQYF. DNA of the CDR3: TGCGCCAGTACGATAAGCGGGGGTCTCACAGATACGCAGTATTTT. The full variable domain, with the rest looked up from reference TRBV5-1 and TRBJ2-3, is KAGVTQTPRYLIKTRGQQVTLSCSPISGHRSVSWYQQTPGQGLQFLFEYFSETQRNKGNFPGRFSGRQFSNSRSEMNVSTLELGDSALYLCASTISGGLTDTQYFGPGTRLTVL.

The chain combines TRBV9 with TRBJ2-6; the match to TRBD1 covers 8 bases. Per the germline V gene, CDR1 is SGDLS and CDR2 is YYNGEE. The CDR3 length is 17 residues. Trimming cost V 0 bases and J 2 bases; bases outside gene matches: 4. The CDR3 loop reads CASSVGAGGPGANVLTF. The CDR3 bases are TGTGCCAGCAGCGTAGGGGCAGGGGGCCCTGGGGCCAACGTCCTGACTTTC.

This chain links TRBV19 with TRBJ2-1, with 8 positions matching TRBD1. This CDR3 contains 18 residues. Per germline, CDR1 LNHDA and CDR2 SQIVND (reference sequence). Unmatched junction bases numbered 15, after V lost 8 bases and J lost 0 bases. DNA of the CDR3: TGTGCCAGTCGAGGCCCGACAGGGGTTAGAGGCTCCTACAATGAGCAGTTCTTC. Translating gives CASRGPTGVRGSYNEQFF.

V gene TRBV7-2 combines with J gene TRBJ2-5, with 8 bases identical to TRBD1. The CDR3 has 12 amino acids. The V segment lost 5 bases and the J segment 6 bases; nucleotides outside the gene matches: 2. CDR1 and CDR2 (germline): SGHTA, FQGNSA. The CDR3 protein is CASSRDRKTQYF. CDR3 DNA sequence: TGTGCCAGCAGCCGGGACAGGAAGACCCAGTACTTC.

Here the CDR3 reads CASSLGGQGGTQYF. DNA of the CDR3: TGTGCCAGCAGCTTAGGCGGCCAAGGGGGGACCCAGTACTTC. The chain links TRBV7-9 to TRBJ2-5, with D possibly matching TRBD1 (6 bases). CDR1 and CDR2 (germline): SEHNR, FQNEAQ (reference sequence). The CDR3 runs 14 residues. V was cut by 1 base and J by 7 bases, with 13 bases left in between.

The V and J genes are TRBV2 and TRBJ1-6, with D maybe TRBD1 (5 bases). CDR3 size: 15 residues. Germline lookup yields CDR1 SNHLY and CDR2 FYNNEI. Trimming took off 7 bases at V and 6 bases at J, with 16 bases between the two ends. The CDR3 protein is CASNEVRGSNSPLHF. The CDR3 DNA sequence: TGTGCCAGCAACGAGGTCCGGGGCTCTAATTCACCCCTCCACTTT.

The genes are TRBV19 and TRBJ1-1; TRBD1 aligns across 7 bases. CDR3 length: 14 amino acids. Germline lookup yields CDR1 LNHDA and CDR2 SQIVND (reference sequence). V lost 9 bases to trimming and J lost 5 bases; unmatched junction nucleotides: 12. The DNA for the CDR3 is TGTGCCAGGGTTGAGGGGGCAGAGGAGACTGAAGCTTTCTTT. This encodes CARVEGAEETEAFF.

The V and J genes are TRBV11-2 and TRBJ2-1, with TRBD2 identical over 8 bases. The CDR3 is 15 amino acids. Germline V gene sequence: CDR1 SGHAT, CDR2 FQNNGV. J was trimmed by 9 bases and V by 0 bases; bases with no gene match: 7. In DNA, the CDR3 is TGTGCCAGCAGCTTAGAGGGCGGGAGGAGGGTTGAGCAGTTCTTC. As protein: CASSLEGGRRVEQFF.

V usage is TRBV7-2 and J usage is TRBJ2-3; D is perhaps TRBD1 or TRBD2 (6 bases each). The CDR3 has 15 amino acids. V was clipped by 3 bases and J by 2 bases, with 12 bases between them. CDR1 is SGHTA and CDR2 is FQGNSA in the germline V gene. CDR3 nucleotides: TGTGCCAGCAGCTTCCGGGGGCCGGTCACAGATACGCAGTATTTT. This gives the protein CASSFRGPVTDTQYF.

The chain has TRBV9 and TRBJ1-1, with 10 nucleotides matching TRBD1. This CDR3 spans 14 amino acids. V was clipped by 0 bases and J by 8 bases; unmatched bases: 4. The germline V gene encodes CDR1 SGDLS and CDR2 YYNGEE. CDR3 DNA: TGTGCCAGCAGCGTAGCTGGGACAGGGGAAGAAGCTTTCTTT. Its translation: CASSVAGTGEEAFF.

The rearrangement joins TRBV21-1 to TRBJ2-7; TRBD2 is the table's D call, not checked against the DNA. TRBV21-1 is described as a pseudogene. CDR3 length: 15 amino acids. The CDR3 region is CASSKRSSGVYEQYF. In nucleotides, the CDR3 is TGTGCCAGCAGCAAGCGGTCTAGCGGGGTCTACGAGCAGTACTTC.

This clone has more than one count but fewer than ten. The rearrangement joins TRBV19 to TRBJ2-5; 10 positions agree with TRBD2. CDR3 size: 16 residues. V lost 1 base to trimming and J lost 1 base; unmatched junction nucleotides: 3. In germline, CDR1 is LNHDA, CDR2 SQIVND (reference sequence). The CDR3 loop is CASSIALAGGQETQYF. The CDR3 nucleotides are TGTGCCAGTAGTATAGCCTTAGCGGGAGGCCAAGAGACCCAGTACTTC.

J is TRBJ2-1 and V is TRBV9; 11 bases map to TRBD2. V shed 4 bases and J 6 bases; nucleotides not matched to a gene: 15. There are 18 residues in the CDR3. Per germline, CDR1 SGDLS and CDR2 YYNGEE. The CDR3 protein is CASSLTSILAGGLNEQFF. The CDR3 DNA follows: TGTGCCAGCAGCCTCACAAGTATTCTAGCGGGAGGTCTCAATGAGCAGTTCTTC.

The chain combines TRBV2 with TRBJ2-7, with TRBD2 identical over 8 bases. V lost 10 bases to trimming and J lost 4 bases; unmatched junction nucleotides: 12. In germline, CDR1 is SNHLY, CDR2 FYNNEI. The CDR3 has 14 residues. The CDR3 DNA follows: TGTGCCATCACCCTGGAGACTAGCGAATACGAGCAGTACTTC. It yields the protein CAITLETSEYEQYF.

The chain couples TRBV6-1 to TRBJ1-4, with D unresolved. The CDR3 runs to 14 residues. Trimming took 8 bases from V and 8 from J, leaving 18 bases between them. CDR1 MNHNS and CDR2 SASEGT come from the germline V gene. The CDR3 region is CASHGSGQGEKLFF. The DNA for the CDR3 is TGTGCCAGCCACGGAAGTGGCCAAGGGGAAAAACTGTTTTTT.

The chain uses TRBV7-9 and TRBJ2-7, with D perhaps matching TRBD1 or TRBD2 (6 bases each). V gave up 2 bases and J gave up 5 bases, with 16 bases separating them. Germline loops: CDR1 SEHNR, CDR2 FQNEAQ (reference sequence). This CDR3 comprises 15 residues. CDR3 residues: CASSLIRGVHNEQYF. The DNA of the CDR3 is TGTGCCAGCAGCTTAATAAGGGGGGTGCACAACGAGCAGTACTTC.

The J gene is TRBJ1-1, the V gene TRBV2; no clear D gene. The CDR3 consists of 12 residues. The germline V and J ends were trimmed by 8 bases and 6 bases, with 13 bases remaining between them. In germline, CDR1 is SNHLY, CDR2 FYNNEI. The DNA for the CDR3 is TGTGCCAGCTTTAGGAGTGATGCTGAAGCTTTCTTT. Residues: CASFRSDAEAFF. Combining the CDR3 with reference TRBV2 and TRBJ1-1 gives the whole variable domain EPEVTQTPSHQVTQMGQEVILRCVPISNHLYFYWYRQILGQKVEFLVSFYNNEISEKSEIFDDQFSVERPDGSNFTLKIRSTKLEDSAMYFCASFRSDAEAFFGQGTRLTVV.